The 27 T cell receptor beta chains reported below all come from one sample, sequenced in a study of blood T cells in healthy people across ages. The authors ran a second PCR of 7 to 11 cycles using a sample-barcoded 5' primer and a J-beta primer mix. One entry per CDR3 protein, called by TCRdb with MiXCR from the 5' RACE reads. The sample lists 550,000 to 600,000 distinct CDR3 sequences, roughly 48% occurring once. Sample: blood. The receptors originated from a man older than 75 in good health.

In its sample, this clonotype was seen a few times. V and J are TRBV12-3 or TRBV12-4 and TRBJ2-7; D possibly corresponds to TRBD1 (5 bases). The ends were cut back, 2 bases at V and 7 bases at J, with 18 bases in the middle. The CDR3 contains 15 residues. The DNA for the CDR3 is TGTGCCAGCAGTTTACGGTCAGGGTCCTCGGATGAGCAGTACTTC. It specifies CASSLRSGSSDEQYF.

The chain uses TRBV6-2 or TRBV6-3 and TRBJ2-7; 8 nucleotides line up with TRBD2. The junction had 14 bases not matched to a gene; V was cut back by 7 bases and J by 6 bases. The germline CDR1 and CDR2 sequences are MNHEY and SVGEGT. This CDR3 region has 15 residues. CDR3 DNA sequence: TGTGCCAGCACCGACGTCGGGGGGGGTTTCGGCGAGCAGTACTTC. This translates into CASTDVGGGFGEQYF.

At least ten counts were recorded for this clonotype. The V and J genes are TRBV29-1 and TRBJ2-1; D is perhaps TRBD1 or TRBD2 (5 bases each). Germline V CDR1 and CDR2: SQVTM, ANQGSEA. Trimming shortened V by 3 bases and J by 4 bases, and 13 bases separated the two germline ends. The length of the CDR3 is 14 residues. Written as DNA, the CDR3 is TGCAGCGTTGAGGGGCGGGTCTATTACAATGAGCAGTTCTTC. As protein: CSVEGRVYYNEQFF.

The CDR3 loop reads CSVLLQGATYEQYF. The CDR3 DNA follows: TGCAGTGTTCTACTTCAGGGGGCAACCTACGAGCAGTACTTC. The chain employs TRBV20-1 and TRBJ2-7; 8 bases fit TRBD1. The CDR3 covers 14 residues. Germline V gene sequence: CDR1 DFQATT, CDR2 SNEGSKA (reference sequence). J gave up 2 bases and V 7 bases, and 10 bases lay outside the gene matches.

This clonotype occurred a few times. The genes are TRBV10-2 and TRBJ2-5; D unresolved. Germline V gene sequence: CDR1 WSHSY, CDR2 SAAADI. This CDR3 contains 14 residues. V was trimmed by 3 bases and J by 1 base, leaving 9 bases between them. CDR3 sequence (DNA): TGCGCCAGCAGTGATTCGAAGGGCCAAGAGACCCAGTACTTC. It encodes CASSDSKGQETQYF.

V gene TRBV5-1 combines with J gene TRBJ1-1; the D is unclear. V was pared by 2 bases and J by 1 base, with 12 bases between. CDR3 length: 15 residues. The germline V gene encodes CDR1 SGHRS and CDR2 YFSETQ. The CDR3 sequence is CASSLNMGWNTEAFF. CDR3 bases: TGCGCCAGCAGCTTAAACATGGGTTGGAACACTGAAGCTTTCTTT.

The genes are TRBV18 and TRBJ2-1; D gene unclear. The germline V gene encodes CDR1 KGHSH and CDR2 LQKENI. Trimming removed 3 bases at V and 7 bases at J, with 10 bases between. The CDR3 totals 13 residues. The CDR3 sequence: CASSPNPTNEQFF. The CDR3 bases are TGTGCCAGCTCACCCAATCCGACGAATGAGCAGTTCTTC.

The chain couples TRBV2 to TRBJ1-2; 9 bases align to TRBD1. Germline V gives CDR1 SNHLY, CDR2 FYNNEI. V was pared by 8 bases and J by 7 bases, with 5 bases of the junction left unmatched. The CDR3 consists of 12 residues. The CDR3 DNA reads as TGTGCCAGCTTTGGACAGGGGTTTGGCTACACCTTC. The encoded protein is CASFGQGFGYTF.

The CDR3 DNA is TGTGCCAGCAGCCCGGGGGCCCTTAACTATTATGGCTACACCTTC. Residues: CASSPGALNYYGYTF. The chain combines TRBV9 with TRBJ1-2, with D possibly matching TRBD1 (6 bases). V was trimmed by 4 bases and J by 5 bases, leaving 18 bases between them. The CDR3 contains 15 residues. Germline V gene sequence: CDR1 SGDLS, CDR2 YYNGEE. The complete variable domain, with remaining parts taken from reference TRBV9 and TRBJ1-2, reads DSGVTQTPKHLITATGQRVTLRCSPRSGDLSVYWYQQSLDQGLQFLIQYYNGEERAKGNILERFSAQQFPDLHSELNLSSLELGDSALYFCASSPGALNYYGYTFGSGTRLTVV.

The V gene is TRBV24-1, the J gene TRBJ2-7; D possibly corresponds to TRBD1 (6 bases). The J call may be wrong; the DNA end is better matched by TRBJ2-5. Looked up from germline, CDR1 is KGHDR and CDR2 is SFDVKD. This CDR3 is built from 14 residues. DNA for the CDR3: TGTGCAGATACAGGGAATTGGAAGCGAGAGACCCAGTACTTC. Translating gives CADTGNWKRETQYF.

At least ten counts were recorded for this clonotype. The genes are TRBV6-5 and TRBJ1-2, with no clear D. This CDR3 comprises 14 residues. CDR1 and CDR2 (germline): MNHEY, SVGAGI. Trimming pared 0 bases from V and 8 bases from J, leaving 13 bases between. In DNA form, the CDR3 reads TGTGCCAGCAGTTACTCGACACTTCATGCGGGCTACACCTTC. Protein: CASSYSTLHAGYTF.

This clonotype was observed a few times. A much larger clone differs by one base, so this may be a read error. The rearrangement joins TRBV3-1 to TRBJ2-5; D call uncertain. The J call is doubtful: the DNA matches TRBJ2-7 better. From germline, CDR1 is LGHDT and CDR2 YNNKEL (reference sequence). The CDR3 totals 12 residues. The CDR3 DNA reads TGTGCCAGCAGCCAAGCATCCCGCGAGCAGTACTTC. Protein product: CASSQASREQYF.

The sample holds one count of this clonotype. The chain uses TRBV4-3 and TRBJ2-3, with D possibly matching TRBD1 (6 bases). The CDR3 is 16 residues long. Looked up from germline, CDR1 is LGHNA and CDR2 is YSLEER. Trimming took off 0 bases at V and 3 bases at J, with 13 bases between the two ends. The CDR3 protein is CASSQDWGRRTDTQYF. In nucleotides, the CDR3 is TGCGCCAGCAGCCAAGATTGGGGGCGCAGGACAGATACGCAGTATTTT.

This chain connects TRBV11-3 to TRBJ2-1; 11 positions match TRBD2. This CDR3 spans 15 amino acids. CDR1 is SGHNT, CDR2 YENEEA, per germline. V gave up 0 bases and J gave up 9 bases; unmatched junction bases: 4. This chain's CDR3 is CASSLDGTSGVEQFF. CDR3 nucleotides: TGTGCCAGCAGCTTAGACGGGACTAGCGGTGTTGAGCAGTTCTTC.

The chain recombines TRBV3-1 with TRBJ2-3, with D uncertain. Germline V gene sequence: CDR1 LGHDT, CDR2 YNNKEL (reference sequence). The length of the CDR3 is 13 residues. V was clipped by 0 bases and J by 6 bases, with 7 bases between them. The CDR3 DNA sequence: TGTGCCAGCAGCCAAGAACTACTTGATACGCAGTATTTT. This encodes CASSQELLDTQYF.

This clonotype has just one count. V and J are TRBV20-1 and TRBJ1-1; D not certain. The ends were cut back, 4 bases at V and 0 bases at J, with 12 bases in the middle. The CDR3 runs 14 residues. Germline V CDR1 and CDR2: DFQATT, SNEGSKA (reference sequence). CDR3 coding DNA: TGCAGTGCTACGGACCGGCCCATGAACACTGAAGCTTTCTTT. Translated, it gives CSATDRPMNTEAFF.

The J gene is TRBJ2-5, the V gene TRBV18, with 9 bases fitting TRBD1. The length of the CDR3 is 13 residues. J lost 5 bases, V lost 8 bases, and 6 bases had no gene match. In germline, CDR1 is KGHSH, CDR2 LQKENI. The CDR3 sequence: CASSPDRGETQYF. The DNA of the CDR3 is TGTGCCAGCAGCCCGGACAGGGGTGAGACCCAGTACTTC.

The chain recombines TRBV7-2 with TRBJ2-2, with 7 nucleotides matching TRBD1. Germline CDR1 reads SGHTA; CDR2 reads FQGNSA. The CDR3 is 14 residues long. Trimming at V came to 2 bases and at J to 4 bases, leaving 1 base not matched to a gene. The CDR3, as DNA: TGTGCCAGCAGCTTAAGGGGGCGCACCGGGGAGCTGTTTTTT. It encodes CASSLRGRTGELFF. The full variable domain, its missing parts supplied by reference TRBV7-2 and TRBJ2-2, is GAGVSQSPSNKVTEKGKDVELRCDPISGHTALYWYRQSLGQGLEFLIYFQGNSAPDKSGLPSDRFSAERTGGSVSTLTIQRTQQEDSAVYLCASSLRGRTGELFFGEGSRLTVL.

V gene TRBV12-3 or TRBV12-4 combines with J gene TRBJ2-3; D is perhaps TRBD1 (6 bases). Trimming took off 7 bases at V and 15 bases at J, with 17 bases between the two ends. The CDR3 is made up of 11 amino acids. CDR3 protein: CASMRTDAEYF. CDR3 nucleotides: TGTGCCAGCATGAGGACAGATGCGGAATATTTT.

The table lists this clonotype with a count of one. This sequence joins TRBV7-2 and TRBJ1-2; perhaps TRBD1 as D (5 bases). CDR3 length: 15 amino acids. Germline values: CDR1 SGHTA, CDR2 FQGNSA. V dropped 2 bases and J dropped 10 bases, with 20 bases sitting between them. The CDR3 here is CTSSLRGGRGENYTF. The CDR3 region has the DNA TGTACCAGCAGCTTAAGGGGAGGGCGAGGGGAGAACTACACCTTC.

V and J are TRBV10-3 and TRBJ1-1, with D hard to call. This CDR3 has 13 residues. Trimming removed 0 bases at V and 4 bases at J, with 6 bases between. Germline V gene sequence: CDR1 ENHRY, CDR2 SYGVKD. In DNA, the CDR3 is TGTGCCATCAGTGAGTCTTGGACCACTGAAGCTTTCTTT. The encoded protein is CAISESWTTEAFF.

The gene calls are TRBV27 and TRBJ2-7; no reliable D call. V lost 6 bases and J lost 0, with 18 bases in between. The germline V gene encodes CDR1 MNHEY and CDR2 SMNVEV (reference sequence). CDR3 size: 16 residues. CDR3 nucleotide sequence: TGTGCCAGCAGGCCGTCGGTTGGCCCGCTCTCCTACGAGCAGTACTTC. Encoded protein: CASRPSVGPLSYEQYF.

This clonotype was observed a few times. This chain connects TRBV12-3 or TRBV12-4 to TRBJ2-1; 7 nucleotides line up with TRBD2. This CDR3 has 14 residues. J was trimmed by 3 bases and V by 5 bases; bases with no gene match: 4. The CDR3 nucleotides read TGTGCCAGCAGTGCTAGCGGCAACTACAATGAGCAGTTCTTC. This translates into CASSASGNYNEQFF.

CDR3 in amino acids: CASSFSGEGAFF. The CDR3 DNA reads TGTGCCAGCAGCTTCTCGGGAGAAGGAGCTTTCTTT. V usage is TRBV11-1 and J usage is TRBJ1-1, with D unresolved. Trimming stripped 3 bases from V and 10 bases from J, with 12 bases between. CDR1 is SGHAT, CDR2 FQDESV, per germline (reference sequence). The CDR3 length is 12 residues.

Here the CDR3 reads CASSVVRGGQENYEQYF. DNA for the CDR3: TGTGCCAGCAGCGTAGTTCGAGGGGGACAGGAGAACTACGAGCAGTACTTC. The chain carries TRBV9 and TRBJ2-7, with 8 nucleotides matching TRBD1. The CDR3 loop spans 17 amino acids. Germline CDR1 and CDR2: SGDLS and YYNGEE. Trimming at V came to 0 bases and at J to 3 bases, leaving 11 bases not matched to a gene.

The CDR3 protein is CASSLFGGLQETQYF. The DNA for the CDR3 is TGTGCCAGCAGTTTATTCGGGGGACTACAAGAGACCCAGTACTTC. The chain links TRBV28 to TRBJ2-5; TRBD2 matches at 7 bases. The CDR3 totals 15 residues. V was clipped by 1 base and J by 2 bases; unmatched bases: 4. CDR1 is MDHEN and CDR2 is SYDVKM in the germline V gene.

This sequence joins TRBV4-3 and TRBJ2-3, with D possibly matching TRBD2 (6 bases). V lost 0 bases to trimming and J lost 1 base, with 14 bases between them. Germline values: CDR1 LGHNA, CDR2 YSLEER. This CDR3 is 17 amino acids long. DNA for the CDR3: TGCGCCAGCAGCCAAGATCCTTGGGGGGACGGCACAGATACGCAGTATTTT. The encoded protein is CASSQDPWGDGTDTQYF.